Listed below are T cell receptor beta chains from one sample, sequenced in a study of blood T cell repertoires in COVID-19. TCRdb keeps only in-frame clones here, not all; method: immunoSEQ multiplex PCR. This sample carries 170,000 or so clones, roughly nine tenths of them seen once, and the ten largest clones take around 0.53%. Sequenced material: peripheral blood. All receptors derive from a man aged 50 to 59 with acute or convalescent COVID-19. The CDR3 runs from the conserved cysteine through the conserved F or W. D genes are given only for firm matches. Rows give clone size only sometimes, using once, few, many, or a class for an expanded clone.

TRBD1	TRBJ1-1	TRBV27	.	CASSTTGSGAFF	TGTGCCAGCAGTACGACAGGGTCTGGAGCTTTCTTT
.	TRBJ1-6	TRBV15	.	CATSREGANSPLHF	TGTGCCACCAGCAGAGAAGGGGCCAATTCACCCCTCCACTTT
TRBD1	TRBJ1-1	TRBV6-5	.	CASSSGGLGYTEAFF	TGTGCCAGCAGTTCAGGGGGCCTCGGGTACACTGAAGCTTTCTTT
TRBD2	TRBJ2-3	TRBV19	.	CASSQWTSGYTDTQYF	TGTGCCAGTAGCCAGTGGACTAGCGGATACACAGATACGCAGTATTTT
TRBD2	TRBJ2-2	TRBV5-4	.	CASSLGLAGVDTGELFF	TGTGCCAGCAGCTTGGGACTAGCGGGGGTAGACACCGGGGAGCTGTTTTTT
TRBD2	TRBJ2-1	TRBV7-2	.	CASSFRSGGSSYNEQFF	TGTGCCAGCAGCTTTAGAAGCGGGGGTAGCTCCTACAATGAGCAGTTCTTC
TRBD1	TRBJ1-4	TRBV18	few	CASSPGQGPATNEKLFF	TGTGCCAGCTCACCCGGACAGGGACCAGCAACTAATGAAAAACTGTTTTTT
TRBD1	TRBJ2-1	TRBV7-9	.	CASSARTGVSYNEQFF	TGTGCCAGCAGCGCCCGGACAGGGGTCTCCTACAATGAGCAGTTCTTC
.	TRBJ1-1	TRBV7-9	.	CASSLSPFGNTEAFF	TGTGCCAGCAGCTTATCTCCGTTCGGGAACACTGAAGCTTTCTTT
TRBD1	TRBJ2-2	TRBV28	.	CASGAGGPNTGELFF	TGTGCCAGCGGTGCAGGGGGACCGAACACCGGGGAGCTGTTTTTT
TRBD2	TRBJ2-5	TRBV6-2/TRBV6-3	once	CASSASGGLETQYF	TGTGCCAGCAGTGCTAGCGGGGGTCTAGAGACCCAGTACTTC
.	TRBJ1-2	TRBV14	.	CASSQLELENGYTF	TGTGCCAGCAGCCAACTAGAACTAGAGAATGGCTACACCTTC
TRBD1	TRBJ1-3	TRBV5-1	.	CASSYDRANTIYF	TGCGCCAGCAGCTATGACAGGGCGAACACCATATATTTT
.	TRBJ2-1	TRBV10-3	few	CATADYSNEQFF	TGTGCCACCGCGGACTATTCGAATGAGCAGTTCTTC
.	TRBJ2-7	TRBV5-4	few	CASSLFQPEVREQYF	TGTGCCAGCAGCTTGTTCCAGCCGGAGGTGAGGGAGCAGTACTTC
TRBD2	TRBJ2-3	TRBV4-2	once	CASSQDPAGVTDTQYF	TGTGCCAGCAGCCAAGATCCAGCGGGGGTCACAGATACGCAGTATTTT
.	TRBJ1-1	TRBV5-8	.	CASSYDRRGTEAFF	TGTGCCAGCAGCTATGACAGGCGAGGAACTGAAGCTTTCTTT
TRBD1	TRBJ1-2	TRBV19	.	CASRQDRDANYGYTF	TGTGCCAGTAGGCAGGACAGGGACGCTAACTATGGCTACACCTTC
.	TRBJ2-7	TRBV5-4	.	CASSPPEVHEQYF	TGTGCCAGCAGCCCCCCGGAGGTCCACGAGCAGTACTTC
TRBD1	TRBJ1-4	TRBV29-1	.	CSAATGLGFGEKLFF	TGCAGCGCCGCGACAGGGCTAGGTTTCGGGGAAAAACTGTTTTTT
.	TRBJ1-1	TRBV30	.	CAWQALANTEAFF	TGTGCCTGGCAGGCGTTAGCGAATACTGAAGCTTTCTTT
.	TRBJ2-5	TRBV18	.	CASSPGITEETQYF	TGTGCCAGCTCACCGGGCATTACAGAAGAGACCCAGTACTTC
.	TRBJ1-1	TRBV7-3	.	CASSLMSGGGSEAFF	TGTGCCAGCAGCTTAATGTCGGGGGGCGGCAGTGAAGCTTTCTTT
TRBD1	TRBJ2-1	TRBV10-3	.	CAISPSTGGTYNEQFF	TGTGCCATCAGTCCTTCGACAGGGGGGACTTACAATGAGCAGTTCTTC
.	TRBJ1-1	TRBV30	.	CAWSRAAEAFF	TGTGCCTGGAGCAGAGCGGCTGAAGCTTTCTTT
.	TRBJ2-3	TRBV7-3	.	CASSLNSLNTDTQYF	TGTGCCAGCAGCTTAAACAGTCTTAACACAGATACGCAGTATTTT
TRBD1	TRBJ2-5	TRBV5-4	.	CASSPGGGRETQYF	TGTGCCAGCAGCCCAGGGGGCGGACGAGAGACCCAGTACTTC
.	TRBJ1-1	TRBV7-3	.	CASSSQGNSHEAFF	TGTGCCAGCAGCTCCCAGGGCAACTCCCATGAAGCTTTCTTT
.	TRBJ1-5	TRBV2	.	CASSGAGTPSNQPQHF	TGTGCCAGCAGTGGGGCGGGGACCCCTAGCAATCAGCCCCAGCATTTT
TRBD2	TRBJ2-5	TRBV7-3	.	CASSQTGLAQETQYF	TGTGCCAGCAGCCAAACGGGACTAGCCCAAGAGACCCAGTACTTC
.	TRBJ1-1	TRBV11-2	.	CASSAQGYTEAFF	TGTGCCAGCAGCGCCCAGGGATACACTGAAGCTTTCTTT
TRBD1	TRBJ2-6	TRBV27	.	CASRPRQGGPSGANVLTF	TGTGCCAGCAGACCCCGACAGGGGGGTCCCTCTGGGGCCAACGTCCTGACTTTC
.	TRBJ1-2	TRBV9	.	CASSPRSSSHVSAF	TGTGCCAGCAGCCCCCGTAGTTCGAGCCACGTGTCGGCCTTC
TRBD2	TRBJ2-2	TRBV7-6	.	CASSLAGTSGTGELFF	TGTGCCAGCAGCTTAGCAGGGACTAGTGGCACCGGGGAGCTGTTTTTT
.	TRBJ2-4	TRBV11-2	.	CASSGPGAKNIQYF	TGTGCCAGCAGCGGCCCGGGAGCCAAAAACATTCAGTACTTC
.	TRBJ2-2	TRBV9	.	CASSVVMNTGELFF	TGTGCCAGCAGCGTAGTAATGAACACCGGGGAGCTGTTTTTT
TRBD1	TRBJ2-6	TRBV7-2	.	CASSLTGTGANVLTF	TGTGCCAGCAGCTTGACAGGGACTGGGGCCAACGTCCTGACTTTC
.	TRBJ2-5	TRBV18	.	CASSPQGGETQYF	TGTGCCAGCTCACCACAGGGAGGCGAGACCCAGTACTTC
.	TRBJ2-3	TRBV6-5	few	CASSYSRGTDTQYF	TGTGCCAGCAGTTACTCGAGGGGCACAGATACGCAGTATTTT
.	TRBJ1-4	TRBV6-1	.	CASSEGGSGEKLFF	TGTGCCAGCAGTGAGGGGGGGTCAGGTGAAAAACTGTTTTTT
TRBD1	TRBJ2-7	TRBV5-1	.	CASSGRDRVYEQYF	TGCGCCAGCAGCGGCCGGGACAGGGTTTACGAGCAGTACTTC